The entry that follows covers one T cell receptor (beta chain) sequence. Its antigen is still unknown. The method was immunoSEQ multiplex PCR; TCRdb's version includes in-frame clones alone and lacks a portion of them. Of around 50,000 clones listed, more than 65% are singletons. This CDR3 contains 13 residues. This sample is drawn from a study of a mutant IDH1 vaccine in newly diagnosed glioma. Study-level background: Vaccination followed radiotherapy alone by 4-6 weeks, or accompanied temozolomide cycles. Those enrolled had earlier been treated with radiotherapy, temozolomide, or both, mostly both.

Study-level findings and limits: The study observed vaccine-induced immune responses in more than 80% of patients.

Documented time point: week 35, safety follow-up. Vaccination used 300 ug of mutant IDH1 20-mer peptide per dose, with topical imiquimod. The vaccination schedule gave patients eight doses in weeks 1, 3, 5, 7, 11, 15, 19 and 23. The sequence derives from a man in his forties with glioma. The sample was PBMCs, taken from a glioma patient whose treatment included an IDH1 peptide vaccine. V and J are TRBV21-1 and TRBJ2-5; TRBD2, the table's D call, lacks a check against the DNA. TRBV21-1 constitutes a pseudogene. The CDR3 here is CASLGWDQETQYF. The CDR3 region has the DNA TGTGCCAGCCTAGGATGGGACCAAGAGACCCAGTACTTC.